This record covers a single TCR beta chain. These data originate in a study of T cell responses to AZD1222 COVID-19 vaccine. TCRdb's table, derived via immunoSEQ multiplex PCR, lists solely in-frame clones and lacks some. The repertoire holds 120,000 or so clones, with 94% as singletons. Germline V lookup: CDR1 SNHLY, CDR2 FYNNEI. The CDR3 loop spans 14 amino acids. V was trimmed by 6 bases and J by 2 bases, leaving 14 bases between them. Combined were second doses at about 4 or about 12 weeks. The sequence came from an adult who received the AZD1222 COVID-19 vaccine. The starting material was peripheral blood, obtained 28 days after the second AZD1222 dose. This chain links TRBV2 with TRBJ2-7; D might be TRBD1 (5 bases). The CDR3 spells CASRQEPITYEQYF. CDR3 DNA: TGTGCCAGCAGACAGGAGCCGATTACCTACGAGCAGTACTTC.